One and the same sample provided the 20 T cell receptor beta chains below, sequenced in a study of graft-versus-host responses after intestinal transplantation. Sequencing was performed with immunoSEQ multiplex PCR; in TCRdb, only in-frame clones are kept and a portion is missing. The table records tens of thousands of clones, roughly 92% of them present only once. The material sequenced was bone marrow, taken 700 to 750 days after intestinal transplantation. The receptors here all came from a human patient who received an intestinal transplant, so some T cells may come from the graft donor.

In this sample, this clone turned up once. This chain links TRBV5-1 with TRBJ2-5; perhaps TRBD1 as D (6 bases). V was trimmed by 4 bases and J by 5 bases, leaving 12 bases between them. The germline CDR1 and CDR2 sequences are SGHRS and YFSETQ. The CDR3 length is 13 residues. In nucleotides, the CDR3 is TGCGCCAGCAGCAGGGGGTCTGAGGAGACCCAGTACTTC. Translation: CASSRGSEETQYF.

The chain uses TRBV6-5 and TRBJ1-5; tentatively, D is TRBD1 (6 bases). The CDR3 extends over 14 amino acids. Per germline, CDR1 MNHEY and CDR2 SVGAGI. Trimming took 6 bases from V and 2 from J, leaving 11 bases between them. The CDR3 protein is CASSLQGGNQPQHF. DNA for the CDR3: TGTGCCAGCAGCCTACAGGGTGGCAATCAGCCCCAGCATTTT.

This clone was observed once. The chain combines TRBV7-9 with TRBJ2-7; 8 bases align to TRBD1. Trimming at V came to 2 bases and at J to 3 bases, leaving 15 bases not matched to a gene. Germline CDR1 reads SEHNR; CDR2 reads FQNEAQ (reference sequence). The CDR3 spans 18 residues. Here the CDR3 DNA reads TGTGCCAGCAGCTTAACCGGGACAGGTCCTCTTGGGGGCTACGAGCAGTACTTC. Its translation: CASSLTGTGPLGGYEQYF. Variable domain in full (rest from reference TRBV7-9 and TRBJ2-7): DTGVSQNPRHKITKRGQNVTFRCDPISEHNRLYWYRQTLGQGPEFLTYFQNEAQLEKSRLLSDRFSAERPKGSFSTLEIQRTEQGDSAMYLCASSLTGTGPLGGYEQYFGPGTRLTVT.

The V call is TRBV29-1, the J call TRBJ1-2; 9 nucleotides line up with TRBD1. Losses at the gene ends were 0 bases for V and 0 bases for J; bases not matched to a gene: 11. The CDR3 runs to 18 residues. CDR1 is SQVTM and CDR2 is ANQGSEA in the germline V gene. The CDR3 reads CSVEDHPGTGKTNYGYTF. CDR3 DNA sequence: TGCAGCGTTGAAGATCATCCCGGGACAGGGAAAACTAACTATGGCTACACCTTC.

The chain links TRBV6-6 to TRBJ2-7, with 7 nucleotides matching TRBD2. This CDR3 is 12 amino acids long. Germline CDR1 is MNHNY and CDR2 is SVGAGI (reference sequence). The ends lost 10 bases at V and 4 bases at J; junction bases unmatched: 7. The chain's CDR3 is CATRAAGYEQYF. In DNA, the CDR3 is TGTGCCACTCGCGCAGCGGGGTACGAGCAGTACTTC.

The J gene is TRBJ1-2, the V gene TRBV7-9, with TRBD1 identical over 10 bases. Germline assignment: CDR1 SEHNR and CDR2 FQNEAQ (reference sequence). J was trimmed by 2 bases and V by 5 bases; bases with no gene match: 5. CDR3 length equals 15 residues. The CDR3 DNA is TGTGCCAGCAGCGCACGGACAGGGGGAAACTATGGCTACACCTTC. It is translated as CASSARTGGNYGYTF.

V and J are TRBV28 and TRBJ1-4; no reliable D call. The germline V gene has CDR1 MDHEN and CDR2 SYDVKM. With 6 bases removed from V and 0 bases from J, the gap between germline ends came to 17 bases. This CDR3 comprises 17 residues. In DNA form, the CDR3 reads TGTGCCAGCAGGGCTCGAGTTGGGTCTGCAACTAATGAAAAACTGTTTTTT. The encoded protein is CASRARVGSATNEKLFF.

The chain employs TRBV2 and TRBJ2-2; 9 bases are shared with TRBD1. In germline, CDR1 is SNHLY, CDR2 FYNNEI. This CDR3 is built from 17 residues. V dropped 10 bases and J dropped 3; count of bases not matched to a gene: 15. CDR3 in amino acids: CAIFPGQGRRYTGELFF. CDR3 nucleotides: TGTGCCATCTTCCCGGGACAGGGTAGAAGGTACACCGGGGAGCTGTTTTTT.

The chain has TRBV4-2 and TRBJ1-3, with TRBD1 matching 7 bases. The CDR3 totals 14 residues. Germline V CDR1 and CDR2: LGHNA, YNFKEQ. V lost 5 bases, J lost 0 bases, and 1 base stayed unmatched. CDR3 bases: TGTGCCAGCAGCTGGGACAGCTCTGGAAACACCATATATTTT. Its translation is CASSWDSSGNTIYF.

The chain has TRBV19 and TRBJ2-7, with D possibly TRBD1 on 6 matching bases. Trimming took 1 base from V and 2 from J, leaving 9 bases between them. CDR3 size: 14 residues. Germline lookup yields CDR1 LNHDA and CDR2 SQIVND (reference sequence). In nucleotides, the CDR3 is TGTGCCAGTAGTATAGGATCAGGGGCCTACGAGCAGTACTTC. This gives the protein CASSIGSGAYEQYF.

The gene calls are TRBV27 and TRBJ2-7, with D possibly matching TRBD1 (5 bases). Trimming took 6 bases from V and 4 from J, leaving 13 bases between them. Per germline, CDR1 MNHEY and CDR2 SMNVEV (reference sequence). The CDR3 spans 13 residues. The CDR3 region has the DNA TGTGCCAGCAGCTTGACAGCCTCGTACGAGCAGTACTTC. Its translation is CASSLTASYEQYF.

Concerning this clone itself: The sample has other DNA sequences that encode this CDR3 too. The chain combines TRBV4-1 with TRBJ2-7, with D possibly matching TRBD2 (5 bases). The ends were cut back, 0 bases at V and 4 bases at J, with 7 bases in the middle. This CDR3 has 13 residues. CDR1 is MGHRA and CDR2 is YSYEKL in the germline V gene. The chain's CDR3 is CASSQDRGYEQYF. CDR3 in DNA: TGCGCCAGCAGCCAAGATAGAGGGTACGAGCAGTACTTC.

This sequence joins TRBV11-2 and TRBJ2-7; TRBD1 aligns across 9 bases. The junction had 7 bases not matched to a gene; V was cut back by 4 bases and J by 6 bases. The CDR3 runs 14 residues. Germline CDR1 reads SGHAT; CDR2 reads FQNNGV. CDR3 region: CASSSPGQGSEQYF. The CDR3 coding sequence is TGTGCCAGCAGCTCCCCGGGACAGGGTTCCGAGCAGTACTTC. The whole variable domain, filled in from reference TRBV11-2 and TRBJ2-7, reads EAGVAQSPRYKIIEKRQSVAFWCNPISGHATLYWYQQILGQGPKLLIQFQNNGVVDDSQLPKDRFSAERLKGVDSTLKIQPAKLEDSAVYLCASSSPGQGSEQYFGPGTRLTVT.

This clone was observed a single time. The J gene is TRBJ2-5, the V gene TRBV4-1, with D unresolved. The CDR3 runs to 15 residues. Trimming pared 0 bases from V and 3 bases from J, leaving 11 bases between. In germline, CDR1 is MGHRA, CDR2 YSYEKL. As DNA, the CDR3 is TGCGCCAGCAGCCAAGAAAGGTTTGGCGAAGAGACCCAGTACTTC. It specifies CASSQERFGEETQYF.

Of note for this clone: An end of the junction differs from the germline gene, which may be a read error. This chain joins TRBV7-9 and TRBJ1-2, with 8 bases aligning to TRBD1. This CDR3 is 15 amino acids long. Per germline, CDR1 SEHNR and CDR2 FQNEAQ (reference sequence). This CDR3 reads CASSPGGTGQYDYTF. The CDR3 coding sequence is TGTGCCAGCAGCCCGGGCGGGACAGGTCAATATGACTACACCTTC.

The rearrangement uses TRBV6-5 and TRBJ2-1; 7 nucleotides agree with TRBD1. The CDR3 is 15 residues long. With V trimmed by 5 bases and J by 5 bases, 9 bases remained unmatched. Germline V lookup: CDR1 MNHEY, CDR2 SVGAGI. CDR3 sequence (DNA): TGTGCCAGCAGTCCTGAGGGACAGCCTCACAATGAGCAGTTCTTC. It is translated as CASSPEGQPHNEQFF.

The rearrangement links TRBV5-1 to TRBJ2-7, with TRBD1 matching 9 bases. The V gene's germline CDR1 is SGHRS and CDR2 YFSETQ. V trimming: 4 bases; J trimming: 7 bases; junction bases outside the gene matches: 12. This CDR3 has 15 amino acids. CDR3 amino acids: CASSTPGQGVREQYF. The CDR3 DNA is TGCGCCAGCAGCACTCCGGGACAGGGTGTTAGAGAGCAGTACTTC.

This chain uses TRBV10-3 with TRBJ1-1; TRBD1 agrees at 8 bases. Germline-derived CDR1 and CDR2 are ENHRY and SYGVKD. J lost 6 bases, V lost 4 bases, and 7 bases had no gene match. This CDR3 is built from 14 residues. CDR3 coding DNA: TGTGCCATCAGTGTGCAGGGGGCTTCGGCTGAAGCTTTCTTT. Protein: CAISVQGASAEAFF.

This clone appeared a single time. The gene calls are TRBV19 and TRBJ2-7, with 8 bases fitting TRBD2. V was clipped by 3 bases and J by 0 bases; unmatched bases: 7. Looked up from germline, CDR1 is LNHDA and CDR2 is SQIVND (reference sequence). The length of the CDR3 is 16 residues. CDR3 in amino acids: CASSISGGGHSYEQYF. CDR3 nucleotide sequence: TGTGCCAGTAGTATTTCCGGGGGGGGCCACTCCTACGAGCAGTACTTC.

The V gene is TRBV9, the J gene TRBJ1-4, with D possibly being TRBD1 (6 bases). There are 15 residues in the CDR3. Per germline, CDR1 SGDLS and CDR2 YYNGEE. V lost 0 bases and J lost 8, with 14 bases in between. The CDR3 DNA follows: TGTGCCAGCAGCGTAGGGGGGGCCGAAGGAGAAAAACTGTTTTTT. This gives the protein CASSVGGAEGEKLFF. Full variable domain (remainder filled in from reference TRBV9 and TRBJ1-4): DSGVTQTPKHLITATGQRVTLRCSPRSGDLSVYWYQQSLDQGLQFLIQYYNGEERAKGNILERFSAQQFPDLHSELNLSSLELGDSALYFCASSVGGAEGEKLFFGSGTQLSVL.